This TCR beta chain was sequenced in a study of tumor-infiltrating lymphocytes in primary liver carcinoma. Regarding the study as a whole: A significantly higher top-250-clone fraction was recorded for tumors than for blood (p = 0.039).

Unsorted bulk tissue (roughly 20-34 mg) underwent RNA and DNA co-extraction. A primer matching the constant region was used to make TCR beta cDNA from approximately 520 ng of total RNA. Each TCR beta library was derived from three nested multiplex PCR rounds that employed slightly modified ARM-PCR. Primers for the first two PCR rounds were TRBV1-TRBV30 forward primers and a C-beta reverse primer (roughly 9 cycles per round). TCRdb called the multiplex PCR reads again in MiXCR, with one record for every CDR3 protein. Of tens of thousands of distinct CDR3 sequences detected, about 75% appear once; the ten largest clones hold roughly 28%. This CDR3 region has 11 residues. Germline CDR1 SQVTM, CDR2 ANQGSEA. Points on this clonotype: Its antigen is as yet unknown. One end of the junction varies from germline; a read error may be responsible.

Source material: tumor-adjacent normal liver tissue. The V and J genes are TRBV29-1 and TRBJ2-7, with TRBD1 as a possible D gene (6 bases). The TCR was taken from a man aged 40-49 years with primary liver carcinoma and hepatitis B virus infection. The CDR3 nucleotides are TGCAGCGTTGGGGGGCAGGGCGAGCAGTATTTC. This sequence encodes CSVGGQGEQYF.